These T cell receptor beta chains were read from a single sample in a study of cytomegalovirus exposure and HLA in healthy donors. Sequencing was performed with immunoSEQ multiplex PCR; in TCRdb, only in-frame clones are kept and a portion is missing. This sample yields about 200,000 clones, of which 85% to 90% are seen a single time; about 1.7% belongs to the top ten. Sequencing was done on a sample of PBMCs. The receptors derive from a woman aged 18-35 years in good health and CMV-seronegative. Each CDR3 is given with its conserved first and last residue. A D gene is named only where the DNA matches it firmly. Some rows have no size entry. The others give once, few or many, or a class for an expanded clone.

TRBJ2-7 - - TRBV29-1 TGCAGCGTGCCCCCTCGCGCGGAGGCTAACGAGCAGTACTTC CSVPPRAEANEQYF
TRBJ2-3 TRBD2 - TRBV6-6 TGTGCCAGCAGATACGGGAGGATCACAGATACGCAGTATTTT CASRYGRITDTQYF
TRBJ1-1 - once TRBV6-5 TGTGCCAACAGTTACTCCTACAGTCTGAACACTGAAGCTTTCTTT CANSYSYSLNTEAFF
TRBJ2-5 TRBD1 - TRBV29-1 TGCAGCGTAGAGGGACAGTTACAAGAGACCCAGTACTTC CSVEGQLQETQYF
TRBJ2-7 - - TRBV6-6 TGTGCCAGCAGTGATCTTGGACAGCTAATCTACGAGCAGTACTTC CASSDLGQLIYEQYF
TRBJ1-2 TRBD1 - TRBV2 TGTGCCAGCAGTGGGGGACAGTTCTATGGCTACACCTTC CASSGGQFYGYTF
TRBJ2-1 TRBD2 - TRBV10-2 TGCGCCAGCAGTGGACTAGCGGGGGGCTACAATGAGCAGTTCTTC CASSGLAGGYNEQFF
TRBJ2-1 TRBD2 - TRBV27 TGTGCCAGCAGGGGCGGGACTAGCGCTACTATCTCCTACAATGAGCAGTTCTTC CASRGGTSATISYNEQFF
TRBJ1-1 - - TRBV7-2 TGTGCCAGCAGCTTTTCAGGGCTGGCTTTCTTT CASSFSGLAFF
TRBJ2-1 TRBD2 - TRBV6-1 TGTGCCAGCAGTGAACACAGCGGGGGGGCCGCCCGGCAGTTCTTC CASSEHSGGAARQFF
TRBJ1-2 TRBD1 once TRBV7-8 TGTGCCAGCAGCCAGGGACAGGGGGCTTATGGAAACTATGGCTACACCTTC CASSQGQGAYGNYGYTF